One and the same sample provided the 9 T cell receptor beta chains below, sequenced in a study of T cells in Graves' hyperthyroidism and ophthalmopathy. RNA transcripts provided the source from which TCR beta CDR3 regions were amplified. RT-PCR in the first round (using the HTBI primer set) targeted the TCR CDR3. MiXCR was run by TCRdb on the multiplex PCR reads, yielding one entry per CDR3 protein. The sample records hundreds of thousands of distinct CDR3 sequences, 11% to 15% being singletons. Sequenced: blood. The receptors shown here come from a young woman with Graves' hyperthyroidism.

V and J are TRBV28 and TRBJ2-1; D may correspond to TRBD1 or TRBD2 (5 bases each). The length of the CDR3 is 15 residues. Germline CDR1 reads MDHEN; CDR2 reads SYDVKM. Trimming shortened V by 6 bases and J by 5 bases, and 17 bases separated the two germline ends. In DNA form, the CDR3 reads TGTGCCAGCAGCCCCTCCGGGACGGTTCACAATGAGCAGTTCTTC. Translation: CASSPSGTVHNEQFF.

This chain links TRBV5-1 with TRBJ2-3; D gene uncertain. V lost 6 bases and J lost 4, with 18 bases in between. Germline V gives CDR1 SGHRS, CDR2 YFSETQ. The length of the CDR3 is 15 residues. Written as DNA, the CDR3 is TGCGCCAGCAACACCGGGCCCGAGAGCGCAGATACGCAGTATTTT. Translating it yields CASNTGPESADTQYF.

V usage is TRBV2 and J usage is TRBJ1-5, with D possibly TRBD1 on 5 matching bases. V was shortened by 7 bases and J by 5 bases, with 18 bases between the two germline ends. Germline V gene lookup returns CDR1 SNHLY and CDR2 FYNNEI. The CDR3 has 15 amino acids. In nucleotides, the CDR3 is TGTGCCAGCAATCCCGGGGGGAGGGCGCATCAGCCCCAGCATTTT. Amino acids: CASNPGGRAHQPQHF.

The chain is built from TRBV7-8 and TRBJ1-2, with no clear D. The V end lost 5 bases, the J end lost 2 bases, and 12 bases lay between the germline ends. Germline loops: CDR1 SGHVS, CDR2 FQNEAQ. The CDR3 loop spans 14 amino acids. In nucleotides, the CDR3 is TGTGCCAGCAGCCCGCAGGACGGCAACTATGGCTACACCTTC. Its protein is CASSPQDGNYGYTF.

This clonotype was seen at least ten times. CDR3 in DNA: TGTGCCAGCAGCTTCAGGGGAGGGTTCCAAGAGACCCAGTACTTC. Translated: CASSFRGGFQETQYF. The rearrangement joins TRBV13 to TRBJ2-5; tentative D call: TRBD2 (7 bases). Deletions cut 3 bases from V and 1 base from J, with 12 bases between. CDR1 PRHDT and CDR2 FYEKMQ come from the germline V gene (reference sequence). This CDR3 is built from 15 residues.

The table lists this clonotype with many counts. V gene TRBV28 combines with J gene TRBJ2-7, with D unclear. The germline CDR1 and CDR2 sequences are MDHEN and SYDVKM. V lost 5 bases, J lost 3 bases, and 8 bases lay in between. The length of the CDR3 is 12 residues. CDR3 in amino acids: CASSPEYYEQYF. For the CDR3, the DNA is TGTGCCAGCAGTCCAGAATACTACGAGCAGTACTTC.

This clonotype was counted many times. The chain recombines TRBV18 with TRBJ2-5; D unclear. In germline, CDR1 is KGHSH, CDR2 LQKENI. V was cut by 3 bases and J by 4 bases, with 9 bases left in between. This CDR3 has 13 residues. The CDR3 here is CASSPLGIETQYF. The CDR3 DNA reads TGTGCCAGCTCACCTCTGGGGATAGAGACCCAGTACTTC.

The chain joins TRBV14 to TRBJ1-2, with D tentatively TRBD1 (6 bases). Trimming cost V 4 bases and J 4 bases, with 10 bases left between them. The CDR3 extends over 13 amino acids. CDR1 SGHDN and CDR2 FVKESK come from the germline V gene. The CDR3 region has the DNA TGTGCCAGCAGCCCACAGGGTCGCTATGGCTACACCTTC. Translated, it gives CASSPQGRYGYTF. Drawing the rest from reference TRBV14 and TRBJ1-2, the complete variable domain is EAGVTQFPSHSVIEKGQTVTLRCDPISGHDNLYWYRRVMGKEIKFLLHFVKESKQDESGMPNNRFLAERTGGTYSTLKVQPAELEDSGVYFCASSPQGRYGYTFGSGTRLTVV.

V gene TRBV20-1 combines with J gene TRBJ2-3; 7 bases are shared with TRBD2. Trimming removed 5 bases from V and 5 bases from J; junction bases left unmatched: 10. This CDR3 region has 14 residues. The germline V gene encodes CDR1 DFQATT and CDR2 SNEGSKA (reference sequence). CDR3 sequence reads: CSALTSDLKDTQYF. For the CDR3, the DNA is TGCAGTGCTCTTACTAGCGACCTAAAAGATACGCAGTATTTT.